One sample yielded the 4 T cell receptor beta chains listed below, sequenced in a study of blood T cell repertoires in COVID-19. TCRdb keeps only in-frame clones here, not all; method: immunoSEQ multiplex PCR. Of some 99,000 clones in the sample, 75% to 85% are singletons; the top ten hold about 24%. Sequencing was done on a sample of peripheral blood. All receptors come from a man between 65 and 85 years old with acute or convalescent COVID-19.

The gene calls are TRBV18 and TRBJ1-1; TRBD1 aligns across 7 bases. The V segment lost 4 bases and the J segment 7 bases; nucleotides outside the gene matches: 9. From germline, CDR1 is KGHSH and CDR2 LQKENI. The CDR3 loop spans 14 amino acids. The CDR3 DNA follows: TGTGCCAGCTCACGAGACAGGGTTGAAGGTGAAGCTTTCTTT. Amino acids: CASSRDRVEGEAFF.

This clone was seen only a few times. This rearrangement joins TRBV28 to TRBJ2-1, with 11 bases fitting TRBD2. Germline values: CDR1 MDHEN, CDR2 SYDVKM. The CDR3 is 16 residues long. V was pared by 6 bases and J by 2 bases, with 6 bases of the junction left unmatched. The CDR3 bases are TGTGCCAGCAGAACCGGGACTAGCGGTCCCTACAATGAGCAGTTCTTC. Encoded protein: CASRTGTSGPYNEQFF.

V usage is TRBV19 and J usage is TRBJ1-1; D not certain. The CDR3 runs 15 residues. Germline V gene lookup returns CDR1 LNHDA and CDR2 SQIVND (reference sequence). Trimming stripped 7 bases from V and 6 bases from J, with 21 bases between. CDR3 sequence: CASISGEAGGAEAFF. The DNA for the CDR3 is TGTGCCAGTATCTCGGGAGAAGCAGGCGGGGCTGAAGCTTTCTTT.

The V and J genes are TRBV10-3 and TRBJ2-7; 8 positions match TRBD1. CDR1 is ENHRY and CDR2 is SYGVKD in the germline V gene. The junction had 5 bases not matched to a gene; V was cut back by 7 bases and J by 0 bases. CDR3 length: 14 residues. The chain's CDR3 is CAINPGGRSYEQYF. For the CDR3, the DNA is TGTGCCATCAATCCAGGGGGCCGCTCCTACGAGCAGTACTTC.